Below are 15 T cell receptor beta chains sequenced from a single sample in a study of cytomegalovirus exposure and HLA in healthy donors. The PCR employed 60 Vbeta primers together with 13 Jbeta primers. Generated by immunoSEQ multiplex PCR, the TCRdb table keeps only in-frame clones and is missing some. The table lists 50,000 or so clones. The sample taken for sequencing was PBMCs. Source of these receptors: a man aged 50-60 years in good health and CMV-seropositive.

The chain links TRBV5-1 to TRBJ1-1; 10 bases are a match to TRBD1. Trimming at V came to 0 bases and at J to 3 bases, leaving 2 bases not matched to a gene. This CDR3 has 15 amino acids. CDR1 and CDR2 (germline): SGHRS, YFSETQ. CDR3 bases: TGCGCCAGCAGCTTGGAGGGACAGGGGTACACTGAAGCTTTCTTT. Protein sequence: CASSLEGQGYTEAFF.

The chain is built from TRBV19 and TRBJ1-5; no reliable D call. Germline V CDR1 and CDR2: LNHDA, SQIVND (reference sequence). V lost 3 bases, J lost 4 bases, and 7 bases lay in between. The CDR3 runs 13 residues. Here the CDR3 DNA reads TGTGCCAGTAGTATCACACCTAATCAGCCCCAGCATTTT. This gives the protein CASSITPNQPQHF.

This rearrangement joins TRBV18 to TRBJ2-7, with a weak D call TRBD1 (5 bases). Trimming stripped 3 bases from V and 4 bases from J, with 7 bases between. The germline gives CDR1 KGHSH, CDR2 LQKENI. The CDR3 sequence is 12 residues long. This CDR3 reads CASSPDTYEQYF. The CDR3 DNA is TGTGCCAGCTCACCGGACACTTACGAGCAGTACTTC.

The chain couples TRBV9 to TRBJ2-2; TRBD1 is a possible D gene (6 bases). Deletions cut 3 bases from V and 4 bases from J, with 16 bases between. Germline CDR1 SGDLS, CDR2 YYNGEE. The CDR3 runs to 16 residues. The CDR3 sequence is CASSAAQGTTTGELFF. CDR3 DNA sequence: TGTGCCAGCAGCGCCGCCCAGGGGACGACCACCGGGGAGCTGTTTTTT.

The chain is built from TRBV11-2 and TRBJ1-1; unclear D gene. The length of the CDR3 is 14 residues. Trimming pared 3 bases from V and 1 base from J, leaving 9 bases between. CDR1 SGHAT and CDR2 FQNNGV come from the germline V gene. CDR3 region: CASSFGEGNTEAFF. The DNA for the CDR3 is TGTGCCAGCAGCTTCGGGGAGGGGAACACTGAAGCTTTCTTT.

The chain has TRBV19 and TRBJ1-2; 9 positions match TRBD1. V was pared by 5 bases and J by 1 base, with 5 bases of the junction left unmatched. Germline CDR1 is LNHDA and CDR2 is SQIVND (reference sequence). The CDR3 totals 15 residues. The CDR3 protein is CASSLYRGLNYGYTF. DNA of the CDR3: TGTGCCAGTAGTCTATACAGGGGGCTTAACTATGGCTACACCTTC.

The chain combines TRBV7-2 with TRBJ2-1; 7 bases match TRBD2. The CDR3 totals 11 residues. Germline V gene data show CDR1 as SGHTA and CDR2 as FQGNSA. V was pared by 5 bases and J by 12 bases, with 4 bases of the junction left unmatched. The CDR3 is CASSPPGGQFF. CDR3 sequence (DNA): TGTGCCAGCAGCCCGCCGGGGGGGCAGTTCTTC.

This rearrangement joins TRBV5-1 to TRBJ2-7; D may be TRBD1 (6 bases). CDR3 length equals 11 residues. Germline-derived CDR1 and CDR2 are SGHRS and YFSETQ. Trimming cost V 5 bases and J 6 bases, with 9 bases left between them. The DNA for the CDR3 is TGCGCCAGCAGGGAAGGGGGCGAGCAGTACTTC. Translated: CASREGGEQYF.

The chain links TRBV27 to TRBJ2-7; 7 positions match TRBD1. The CDR3 extends over 15 amino acids. Germline-derived CDR1 and CDR2 are MNHEY and SMNVEV (reference sequence). V was clipped by 5 bases and J by 0 bases; unmatched bases: 7. The CDR3 reads CASSKWGQPSYEQYF. Here the CDR3 DNA reads TGTGCCAGCAGTAAATGGGGACAGCCCTCCTACGAGCAGTACTTC.

The J gene is TRBJ1-1, the V gene TRBV4-1; D not resolved. Germline CDR1 reads MGHRA; CDR2 reads YSYEKL. The V end lost 0 bases, the J end lost 6 bases, and 8 bases lay between the germline ends. The CDR3 has 13 residues. CDR3 sequence reads: CASSQDGRAEAFF. Written as DNA, the CDR3 is TGCGCCAGCAGCCAAGATGGGAGGGCTGAAGCTTTCTTT.

The chain is built from TRBV5-5 and TRBJ1-5, with TRBD1 matching over 8 bases. V lost 0 bases to trimming and J lost 7 bases; unmatched junction nucleotides: 6. The CDR3 spans 15 residues. Germline loops: CDR1 SGHKS, CDR2 YYEKEE (reference sequence). CDR3 DNA sequence: TGTGCCAGCAGCTTGGAGCGACAGGGGTCCCAGCCCCAGCATTTT. Residues: CASSLERQGSQPQHF.

V and J are TRBV5-4 and TRBJ1-4, with D possibly being TRBD1 (5 bases). The CDR3 extends over 15 amino acids. Trimming pared 4 bases from V and 6 bases from J, leaving 16 bases between. Germline V gene lookup returns CDR1 SGHNT and CDR2 YYREEE (reference sequence). CDR3 amino acids: CASSPGTRVDEKLFF. CDR3 sequence (DNA): TGTGCCAGCAGCCCAGGTACCAGGGTAGATGAAAAACTGTTTTTT.

This chain uses TRBV9 with TRBJ2-2, with D perhaps matching TRBD1 (6 bases). V was pared by 2 bases and J by 5 bases, with 19 bases between. CDR3 length: 17 amino acids. Germline assignment: CDR1 SGDLS and CDR2 YYNGEE. The CDR3 nucleotides read TGTGCCAGCAGCGTCTCGCTTACAGGGTTGGGGACCGGGGAGCTGTTTTTT. This translates into CASSVSLTGLGTGELFF. Full variable domain (rest looked up from reference TRBV9 and TRBJ2-2): DSGVTQTPKHLITATGQRVTLRCSPRSGDLSVYWYQQSLDQGLQFLIQYYNGEERAKGNILERFSAQQFPDLHSELNLSSLELGDSALYFCASSVSLTGLGTGELFFGEGSRLTVL.

The V and J genes are TRBV12-5 and TRBJ2-7, with D perhaps matching TRBD1 (5 bases). Germline assignment: CDR1 LGHNT and CDR2 FRNRAP. The CDR3 is made up of 12 amino acids. V was clipped by 4 bases and J by 1 base, with 5 bases between them. This CDR3 is CASGWTSYEQYF. The CDR3 bases are TGTGCTAGTGGTTGGACATCCTACGAGCAGTACTTC. The full variable domain, in which reference TRBV12-5 and TRBJ2-7 provide the parts outside the CDR3, is DARVTQTPRHKVTEMGQEVTMRCQPILGHNTVFWYRQTMMQGLELLAYFRNRAPLDDSGMPKDRFSAEMPDATLATLKIQPSEPRDSAVYFCASGWTSYEQYFGPGTRLTVT.

CDR3 loop: CASSSGQAPNNEQFF. The CDR3 coding sequence is TGTGCCAGCAGTTCGGGACAGGCGCCCAACAATGAGCAGTTCTTC. The chain has TRBV6-5 and TRBJ2-1; 8 bases map to TRBD1. CDR3 length equals 15 residues. The J segment lost 5 bases and the V segment lost 4 bases, leaving 7 bases of the junction unmatched. CDR1 MNHEY and CDR2 SVGAGI come from the germline V gene.